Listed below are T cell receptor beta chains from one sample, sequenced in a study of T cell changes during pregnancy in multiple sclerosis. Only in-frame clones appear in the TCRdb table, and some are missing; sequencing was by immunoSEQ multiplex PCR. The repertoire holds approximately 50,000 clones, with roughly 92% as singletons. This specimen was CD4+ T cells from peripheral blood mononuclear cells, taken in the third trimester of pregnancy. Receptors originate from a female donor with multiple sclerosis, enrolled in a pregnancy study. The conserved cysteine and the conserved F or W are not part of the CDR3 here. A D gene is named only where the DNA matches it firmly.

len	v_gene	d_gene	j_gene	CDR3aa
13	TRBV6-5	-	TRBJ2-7	ASISFGTGGREQY
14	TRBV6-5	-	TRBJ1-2	ASSYGIGTGNYGYT
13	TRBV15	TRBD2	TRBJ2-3	ATSTGTTDTDTQY
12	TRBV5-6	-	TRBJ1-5	ASSATRSNQPQH
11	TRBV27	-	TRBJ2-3	ASRQSGTDTQY
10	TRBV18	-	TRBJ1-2	ASSPRQDGYT
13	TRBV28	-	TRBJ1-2	ASSLVNSQIYGYT
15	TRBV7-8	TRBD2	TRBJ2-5	ASSLGTSGRARETQY
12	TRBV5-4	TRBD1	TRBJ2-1	ASSPTRGLNEQF
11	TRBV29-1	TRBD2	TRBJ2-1	SVASGSLDEQF
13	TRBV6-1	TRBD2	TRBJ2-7	ASSATGWGGYEQY
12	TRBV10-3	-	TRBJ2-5	AISQGGLGETQY
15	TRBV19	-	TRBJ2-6	ASSIPGVGSGANVLT
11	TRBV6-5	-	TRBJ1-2	ASSYGQYYGYT
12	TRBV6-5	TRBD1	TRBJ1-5	ASSYSGGRGPQH
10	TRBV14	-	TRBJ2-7	ASSQDLNEQY
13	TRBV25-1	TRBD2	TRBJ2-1	ASTYLAGALNEQF
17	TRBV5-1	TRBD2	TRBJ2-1	ASSVQVLLGRENVDEQF
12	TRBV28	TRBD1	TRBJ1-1	ASSSQGAVAEAF
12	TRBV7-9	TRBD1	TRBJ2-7	ASSPWTGGSEQY
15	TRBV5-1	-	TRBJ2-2	ASSLGHRGASTGELF
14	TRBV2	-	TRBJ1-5	ASSELTAWGNQPQH
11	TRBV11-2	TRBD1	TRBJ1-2	ASSLGRDRAYT
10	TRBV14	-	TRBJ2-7	ASSPKGAARY
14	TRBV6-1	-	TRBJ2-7	ASSDLFGGLTYEQY
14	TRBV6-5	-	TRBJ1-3	ASSYSGGQPGNTIY
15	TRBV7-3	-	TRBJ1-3	ASSSSLRPPAKNTIY
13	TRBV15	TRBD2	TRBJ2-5	ATSEAGVGTETQY
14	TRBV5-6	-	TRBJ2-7	ASSLARTHRDYEQY
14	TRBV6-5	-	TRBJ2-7	ASSYSLVYSSYEQY
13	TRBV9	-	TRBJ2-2	ASSVARGGTGELF
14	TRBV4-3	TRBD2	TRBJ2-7	ASSQALAGALYEQY
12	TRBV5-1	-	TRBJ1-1	ASSWGHSNTEAF
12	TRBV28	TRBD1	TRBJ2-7	ASSLDRGRYEQY
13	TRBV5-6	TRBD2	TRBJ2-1	ASSFGLVGPNEQF
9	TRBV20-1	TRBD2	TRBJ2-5	SVGGVETQY
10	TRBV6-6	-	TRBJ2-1	ASERVNNEQF
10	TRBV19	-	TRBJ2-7	ASGQFGGREY
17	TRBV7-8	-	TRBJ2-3	ASSLAGSRLRASTDTQY
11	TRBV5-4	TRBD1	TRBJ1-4	AEHDRGGEKLF
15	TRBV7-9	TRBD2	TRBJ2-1	ASSLSRSAGGNNEQF
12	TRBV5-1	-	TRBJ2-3	ASSLLAGTDTQY
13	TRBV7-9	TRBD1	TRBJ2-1	ASRTTGGPYNEQF
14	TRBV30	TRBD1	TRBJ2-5	AWSGGAGTGWETQY
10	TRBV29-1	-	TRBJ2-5	SARVGPETQY
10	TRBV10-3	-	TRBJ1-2	AISHINYGYT
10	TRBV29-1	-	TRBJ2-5	SVGRGRETQY
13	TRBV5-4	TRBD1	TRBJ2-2	ASSSDRGTTGELF
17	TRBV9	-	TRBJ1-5	ASSVGPNLYKLHNQPQH
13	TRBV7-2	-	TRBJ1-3	ASSLSPTSGNTIY
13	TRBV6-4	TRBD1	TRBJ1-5	ASSLSGDRNQPQH
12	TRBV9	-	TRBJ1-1	ASSVAGSGTEAF
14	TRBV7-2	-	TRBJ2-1	ASSLFPGRLNNEQF
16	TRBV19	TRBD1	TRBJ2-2	ASSIGGQVFANTGELF
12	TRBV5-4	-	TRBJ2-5	ASSFRDSGETQY
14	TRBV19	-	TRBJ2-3	ASSILGGMGADTQY
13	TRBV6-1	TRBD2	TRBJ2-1	ASTRTSGSVNEQF
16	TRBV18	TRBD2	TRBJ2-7	ASSPRGLAGGPGYEQY
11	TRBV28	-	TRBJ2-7	ASSFARRAEQY
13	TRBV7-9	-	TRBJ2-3	ASSLGRVSTDTQY